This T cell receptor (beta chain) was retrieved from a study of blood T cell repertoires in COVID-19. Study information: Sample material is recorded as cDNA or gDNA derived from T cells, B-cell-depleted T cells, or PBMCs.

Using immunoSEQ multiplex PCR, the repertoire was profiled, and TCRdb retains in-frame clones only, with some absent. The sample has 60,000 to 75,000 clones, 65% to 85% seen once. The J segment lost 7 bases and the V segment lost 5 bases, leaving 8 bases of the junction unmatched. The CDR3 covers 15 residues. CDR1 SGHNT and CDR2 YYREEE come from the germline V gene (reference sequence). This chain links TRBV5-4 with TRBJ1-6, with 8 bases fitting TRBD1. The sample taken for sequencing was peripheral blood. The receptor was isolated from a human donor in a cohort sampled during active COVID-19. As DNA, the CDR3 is TGTGCCAGCAGACTGGGACAGGTCTTCAATTCACCCCTCCACTTT. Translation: CASRLGQVFNSPLHF. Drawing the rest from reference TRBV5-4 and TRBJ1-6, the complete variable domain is ETGVTQSPTHLIKTRGQQVTLRCSSQSGHNTVSWYQQALGQGPQFIFQYYREEENGRGNFPPRFSGLQFPNYSSELNVNALELDDSALYLCASRLGQVFNSPLHFGNGTRLTVT.